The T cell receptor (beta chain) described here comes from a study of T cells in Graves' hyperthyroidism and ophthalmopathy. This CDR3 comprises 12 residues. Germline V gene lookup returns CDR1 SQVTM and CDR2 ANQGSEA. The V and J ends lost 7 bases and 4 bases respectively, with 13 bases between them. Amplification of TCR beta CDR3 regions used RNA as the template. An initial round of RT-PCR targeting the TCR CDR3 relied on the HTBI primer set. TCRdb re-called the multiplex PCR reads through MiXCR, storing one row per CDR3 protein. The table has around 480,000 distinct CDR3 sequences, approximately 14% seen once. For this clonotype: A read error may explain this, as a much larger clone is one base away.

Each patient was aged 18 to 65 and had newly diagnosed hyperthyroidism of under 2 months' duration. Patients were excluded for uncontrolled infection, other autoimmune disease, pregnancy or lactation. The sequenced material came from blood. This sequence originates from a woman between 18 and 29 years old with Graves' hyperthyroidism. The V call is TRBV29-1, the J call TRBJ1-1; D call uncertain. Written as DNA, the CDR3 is TGCAGCGCCATAGCGCGGGTCACTGAAGCTTTCTTT. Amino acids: CSAIARVTEAFF.